Below are 11 T cell receptor beta chains sequenced from a single sample in a study of blood T cell repertoires in COVID-19. Clones were sequenced by immunoSEQ multiplex PCR, and TCRdb holds only the in-frame ones, with some missing. The sample includes roughly 190,000 clones, around 82% of them seen just once. The sample consisted of peripheral blood. All receptors come from a man in his forties or fifties with active or convalescent COVID-19.

The V call is TRBV11-1, the J call TRBJ1-1; TRBD1 matches at 8 bases. J lost 5 bases, V lost 3 bases, and 11 bases had no gene match. Germline loops: CDR1 SGHAT, CDR2 FQDESV (reference sequence). The CDR3 has 16 amino acids. The CDR3 protein is CASSFEFGTGVTEAFF. CDR3 coding DNA: TGTGCCAGCAGCTTCGAGTTCGGGACAGGTGTTACTGAAGCTTTCTTT.

This clone appeared a single time. This chain links TRBV10-3 with TRBJ2-7, with 9 bases aligning to TRBD1. The CDR3 sequence is 12 residues long. Germline CDR1 and CDR2: ENHRY and SYGVKD. V trimming: 0 bases; J trimming: 12 bases; junction bases outside the gene matches: 3. The CDR3 region has the DNA TGTGCCATCAGTGAGTCGGGGGGACAGGGGTACTTC. This codes for CAISESGGQGYF.

This chain connects TRBV7-8 to TRBJ2-1; D perhaps matches TRBD2 (6 bases). The CDR3 spans 16 residues. V was pared by 4 bases and J by 1 base, with 14 bases between. Germline V gives CDR1 SGHVS, CDR2 FQNEAQ. CDR3 loop: CASSSGVSGSYNEQFF. In nucleotides, the CDR3 is TGTGCCAGCAGCTCGGGGGTATCGGGGTCCTACAATGAGCAGTTCTTC. The whole variable domain, remainder taken from reference TRBV7-8 and TRBJ2-1, is GAGVSQSPRYKVAKRGQDVALRCDPISGHVSLFWYQQALGQGPEFLTYFQNEAQLDKSGLPSDRFFAERPEGSVSTLKIQRTQQEDSAVYLCASSSGVSGSYNEQFFGPGTRLTVL.

In its sample, this clone ranks as medium-sized. The chain uses TRBV4-1 and TRBJ1-2; TRBD1 matches at 10 bases. After removal of 2 bases from V and 8 bases from J, the junction contained 8 bases not matched to a gene. The V gene's germline CDR1 is MGHRA and CDR2 YSYEKL. The CDR3 consists of 15 residues. The chain's CDR3 is CASSQPQLTGGGYTF. In DNA form, the CDR3 reads TGCGCCAGCAGCCAACCCCAGTTGACAGGGGGCGGCTACACCTTC.

The J gene is TRBJ2-7, the V gene TRBV11-2, with 13 bases lining up with TRBD2. The germline gives CDR1 SGHAT, CDR2 FQNNGV. The CDR3 has 16 amino acids. Germline trimming cut 5 bases from V and 3 bases from J; bases unmatched to any gene: 7. The CDR3 sequence is CASSPWTSGGNYEQYF. The CDR3 bases are TGTGCCAGCAGCCCTTGGACTAGCGGGGGTAACTACGAGCAGTACTTC.

This clone was recorded once. This rearrangement joins TRBV18 to TRBJ2-7, with TRBD1 identical over 7 bases. Germline lookup yields CDR1 KGHSH and CDR2 LQKENI. CDR3 length: 15 amino acids. The junction had 5 bases not matched to a gene; V was cut back by 3 bases and J by 0 bases. CDR3 DNA sequence: TGTGCCAGCTCACCTGGACAGGCAAGCTCCTACGAGCAGTACTTC. It encodes CASSPGQASSYEQYF.

This chain uses TRBV19 with TRBJ1-5, with no clear D. This CDR3 is built from 14 residues. Per the germline V gene, CDR1 is LNHDA and CDR2 is SQIVND (reference sequence). V was pared by 6 bases and J by 1 base, with 10 bases between. The DNA of the CDR3 is TGTGCCAGTAGACCCCCCCGGAGCAATCAGCCCCAGCATTTT. Translated: CASRPPRSNQPQHF.

The chain has TRBV5-1 and TRBJ2-2, with 7 bases fitting TRBD2. Germline V lookup: CDR1 SGHRS, CDR2 YFSETQ. This CDR3 is built from 17 residues. V lost 0 bases, J lost 7 bases, and 12 bases stayed unmatched. In DNA, the CDR3 is TGCGCCAGCAGCTTGGGTGAAACTAGCGCCTGGGGCGGGGAGCTGTTTTTT. It codes for CASSLGETSAWGGELFF.

This chain connects TRBV7-3 to TRBJ2-3; perhaps TRBD2 as D (6 bases). From germline, CDR1 is SGHTA and CDR2 FQGTGA. V lost 4 bases and J lost 6, with 11 bases in between. This CDR3 is built from 13 residues. CDR3: CASSSSRGDTQYF. The CDR3 DNA reads as TGTGCCAGCAGCTCCTCCCGGGGGGATACGCAGTATTTT. Complete variable domain (other parts from reference TRBV7-3 and TRBJ2-3): GAGVSQTPSNKVTEKGKYVELRCDPISGHTALYWYRQSLGQGPEFLIYFQGTGAADDSGLPNDRFFAVRPEGSVSTLKIQRTERGDSAVYLCASSSSRGDTQYFGPGTRLTVL.

The chain joins TRBV4-1 to TRBJ2-2; tentative D call: TRBD1 (5 bases). Per germline, CDR1 MGHRA and CDR2 YSYEKL. This CDR3 is 14 amino acids long. Trimming left V 4 bases short and J 0 bases short, with 6 bases between. The CDR3 DNA reads TGCGCCAGCAGCCGGGGCCCGAACACCGGGGAGCTGTTTTTT. Protein sequence: CASSRGPNTGELFF.

The chain is built from TRBV14 and TRBJ2-7, with a tentative D call TRBD1 (6 bases). Germline CDR1 is SGHDN and CDR2 is FVKESK. Trimming took 1 base from V and 1 from J, leaving 11 bases between them. The CDR3 sequence is 15 residues long. DNA for the CDR3: TGTGCCAGCAGCCAAGTCGACAGGCCATCCTACGAGCAGTACTTC. Its translation: CASSQVDRPSYEQYF.